This T cell receptor beta chain appears in the sequencing data of a study of identical twins. TCRdb ran MiXCR on the 5' RACE reads and lists one entry per CDR3 protein. The data hold 400,000 or so distinct CDR3 sequences, with roughly 10% observed a single time. About this clonotype: A junction end diverges from the germline sequence, so it may reflect a read error.

Germline lookup yields CDR1 SGHTA and CDR2 FQGNSA. The CDR3 is made up of 16 amino acids. The J gene is TRBJ2-3, the V gene TRBV7-2; TRBD2 aligns across 11 bases. Material: naive T cells sorted from blood. This sequence was found in a woman aged 45-60 years in good health. The CDR3, as DNA: TGTGGCAGCAGCTTAGAGGGACTAGCGGCAACAGATACGCAGTATTTT. Translating gives CGSSLEGLAATDTQYF.